The clone carrying this T cell receptor beta chain was found many times. This record belongs to a study of CD8+CD57+ T cells in acquired aplastic anemia. CD8+CD57+ cell expansion, shown by flow cytometry, had occurred in the patients selected for sequencing. The CDR3 runs to 15 residues. The V gene lost 1 base and the J gene lost 0 bases, with 11 bases spanning the gap. Germline V gene sequence: CDR1 DFQATT, CDR2 SNEGSKA (reference sequence). According to the study, genomic DNA was the template for TCR beta VDJ and CDR3 profiling. In TCRdb, the reads were re-called with MiXCR into one record per CDR3 protein. The sample lists some 120,000 distinct CDR3 sequences; about 60% were seen once.

Sequenced: sorted CD4+, CD8+, or CD8+CD57+ T cells (not recorded which) from PBMCs. This chain uses TRBV20-1 with TRBJ2-3, with D possibly being TRBD2 (5 bases). The TCR comes from a human donor with aplastic anemia. Here the CDR3 reads CSARGYGISTDTQYF. The CDR3 DNA reads TGCAGTGCTAGAGGGTACGGGATTAGCACAGATACGCAGTATTTT.